Listed here is a single TCR beta chain. The antigen is undetermined. The junction departs from germline at one end; a sequencing error may be responsible. Ophthalmopathy patients showed a Clinical Activity Score of at least 3, NOSPECS grade of at least 4 and duration under 3 months. The study excluded patients with uncontrolled infection, other autoimmune disease, pregnancy or lactation. Diagnosing involved the use of clinical symptoms, serum thyroxine and TRAb, thyroid ultrasound and orbital computed tomography. This sample was taken from a study of T cells in Graves' hyperthyroidism and ophthalmopathy. Study results and caveats: Appearing also in blood were most of the thyroid clonotypes expanded above 0.001.

RNA transcripts provided the source from which TCR beta CDR3 regions were amplified. Carried out on the TCR CDR3, a first-round RT-PCR used the HTBI primer set. MiXCR, run by TCRdb on the multiplex PCR reads, gives a single entry per CDR3 protein. The data contain roughly 500,000 distinct CDR3 sequences, approximately 22% of them singletons. This clonotype originated in an older woman with Graves' ophthalmopathy. Sequencing used blood.

CDR3 residues: CASSKHSPGQIFSYEQYF. The CDR3 bases are TGTGCCAGCAGCAAACACTCTCCGGGACAGATATTTTCCTACGAGCAGTATTTC. The chain carries TRBV7-9 and TRBJ2-7; the match to TRBD1 covers 7 bases. There are 18 residues in the CDR3. CDR1 and CDR2 from the germline V gene are SEHNR and FQNEAQ (reference sequence).